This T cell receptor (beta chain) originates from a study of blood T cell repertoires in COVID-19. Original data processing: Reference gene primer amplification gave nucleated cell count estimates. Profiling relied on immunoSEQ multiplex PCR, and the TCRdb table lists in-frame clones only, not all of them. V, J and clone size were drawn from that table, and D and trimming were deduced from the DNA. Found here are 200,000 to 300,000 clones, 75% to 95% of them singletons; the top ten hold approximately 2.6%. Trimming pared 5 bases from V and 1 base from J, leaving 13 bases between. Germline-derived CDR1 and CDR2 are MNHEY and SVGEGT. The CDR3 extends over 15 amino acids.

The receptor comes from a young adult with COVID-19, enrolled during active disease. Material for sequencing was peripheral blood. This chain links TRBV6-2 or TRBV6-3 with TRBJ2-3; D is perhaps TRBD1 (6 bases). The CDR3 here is CASSTTGLGTDTQYF. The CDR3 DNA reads TGTGCCAGCAGTACGACAGGACTTGGCACAGATACGCAGTATTTT.